What follows is one TCR beta chain and its context. J gave up 2 bases and V 2 bases, and 7 bases lay outside the gene matches. The CDR3 sequence is 17 residues long. Germline-derived CDR1 and CDR2 are KGHSH and LQKENI. This sample is drawn from a study of blood T cell repertoires in COVID-19. Study details: Sites in the United States, Italy and Spain provided acute and convalescent COVID-19 samples. The analysed material was cDNA or gDNA that came from T cells, B-cell-depleted T cells, or PBMCs.

In the source study's methods: Quantification of nucleated cells was approximated via reference gene primer amplification. Sequencing was performed with immunoSEQ multiplex PCR; in TCRdb, only in-frame clones are kept and a portion is missing. D and trimming come from the DNA, and the V and J calls and clone size come from that table. The table lists around 260,000 clones, less than 90% of them singletons. The sequenced sample was peripheral blood. The sequence was obtained from a human donor in a cohort sampled during active COVID-19. The gene calls are TRBV18 and TRBJ2-3; 10 nucleotides line up with TRBD2. In DNA, the CDR3 is TGTGCCAGCTCACCAATTCCTAGCGGGAGTGTCACAGATACGCAGTATTTT. Protein: CASSPIPSGSVTDTQYF. Combining the CDR3 with reference TRBV18 and TRBJ2-3 gives the whole variable domain NAGVMQNPRHLVRRRGQEARLRCSPMKGHSHVYWYRQLPEEGLKFMVYLQKENIIDESGMPKERFSAEFPKEGPSILRIQQVVRGDSAAYFCASSPIPSGSVTDTQYFGPGTRLTVL.